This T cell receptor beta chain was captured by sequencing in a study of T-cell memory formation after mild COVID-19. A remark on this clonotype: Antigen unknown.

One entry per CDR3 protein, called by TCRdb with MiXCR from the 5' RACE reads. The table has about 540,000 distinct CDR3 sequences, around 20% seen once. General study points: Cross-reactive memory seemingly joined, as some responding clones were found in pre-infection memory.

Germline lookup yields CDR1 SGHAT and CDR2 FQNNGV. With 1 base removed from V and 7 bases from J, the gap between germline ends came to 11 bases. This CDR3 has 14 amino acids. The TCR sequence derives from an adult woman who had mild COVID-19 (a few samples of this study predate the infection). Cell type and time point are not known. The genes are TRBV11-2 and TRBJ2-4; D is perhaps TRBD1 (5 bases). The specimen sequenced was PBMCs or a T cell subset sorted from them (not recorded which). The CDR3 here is CASSLVLGANIQYF. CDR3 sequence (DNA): TGTGCCAGCAGCTTAGTCCTAGGGGCCAACATTCAGTACTTC.